One and the same sample provided the 21 T cell receptor beta chains below, sequenced in a study of T cell clones after liver transplantation. The assay was immunoSEQ multiplex PCR, and TCRdb's table has in-frame clones only and misses some. The sample has roughly 55,000 clones; over 65% are singletons. The input for sequencing was CD4+ T cells from blood, taken 54 months after liver transplant. The receptors were sampled from a human patient who received a liver transplant. Some T cells may originate from the graft donor.

This clone has only a few counts. The gene calls are TRBV19 and TRBJ1-5, with D possibly matching TRBD1 (5 bases). This CDR3 contains 13 residues. Germline CDR1 is LNHDA and CDR2 is SQIVND (reference sequence). Trimming removed 8 bases from V and 7 bases from J, with 15 bases in between. CDR3 sequence (DNA): TGTGCCAGTTCCCAGGGAAAAAAACAGCCCCAGCATTTT. It encodes CASSQGKKQPQHF.

The chain has TRBV5-1 and TRBJ2-3, with a weak D call TRBD1 (5 bases). The germline V gene has CDR1 SGHRS and CDR2 YFSETQ. The CDR3 extends over 15 amino acids. The V end was cut by 0 bases, the J end by 1 base, with 9 bases between. In nucleotides, the CDR3 is TGCGCCAGCAGCTTGGCCTGGGGCGGCACAGATACGCAGTATTTT. This sequence encodes CASSLAWGGTDTQYF.

The rearrangement links TRBV7-8 to TRBJ1-6; D may be TRBD1 (6 bases). The CDR3 is 17 residues long. V dropped 5 bases and J dropped 5 bases, with 19 bases sitting between them. Germline V lookup: CDR1 SGHVS, CDR2 FQNEAQ. The CDR3 coding sequence is TGTGCCAGCAGCCCGTACAGGGTCCCTACCAATAATTCACCCCTCCACTTT. Its protein product is CASSPYRVPTNNSPLHF.

The J gene is TRBJ2-3, the V gene TRBV25-1, with a weak D call TRBD2 (7 bases). Germline lookup yields CDR1 MGHDK and CDR2 SYGVNS. Trimming stripped 3 bases from V and 6 bases from J, with 13 bases between. This CDR3 has 14 residues. CDR3 nucleotides: TGTGCCAGCAGTGACCCGGGGGGCTGGGATACGCAGTATTTT. This sequence encodes CASSDPGGWDTQYF.

This chain joins TRBV6-1 and TRBJ2-7, with D perhaps matching TRBD1 (5 bases). The CDR3 consists of 13 residues. V gave up 6 bases and J gave up 0 bases, with 9 bases separating them. The germline V gene has CDR1 MNHNS and CDR2 SASEGT. The CDR3 loop is CASRDTNSYEQYF. As DNA, the CDR3 is TGTGCCAGCAGGGACACCAACTCCTACGAGCAGTACTTC.

V gene TRBV7-3 combines with J gene TRBJ2-2; D may be TRBD1 or TRBD2 (6 bases each). V was trimmed by 5 bases and J by 4 bases, leaving 8 bases between them. Germline V gene sequence: CDR1 SGHTA, CDR2 FQGTGA. CDR3 length equals 13 residues. CDR3 nucleotide sequence: TGTGCCAGCAGCGAGGGGGGCACCGGGGAGCTGTTTTTT. Translation: CASSEGGTGELFF.

The CDR3: CASSLVGERPTYQETQYF. DNA of the CDR3: TGTGCCAGCAGTTTGGTAGGGGAGAGGCCGACCTACCAAGAGACCCAGTACTTC. The gene calls are TRBV28 and TRBJ2-5; either TRBD1 or TRBD2 may fit D (5 bases each). Germline CDR1 and CDR2: MDHEN and SYDVKM. The V end lost 3 bases, the J end lost 0 bases, and 20 bases lay between the germline ends. The CDR3 consists of 18 residues.

V gene TRBV6-1 combines with J gene TRBJ2-7; D unresolved. CDR1 is MNHNS and CDR2 is SASEGT in the germline V gene. The CDR3 totals 13 residues. V gave up 4 bases and J gave up 3 bases, with 10 bases separating them. CDR3 in amino acids: CASSVSTNYEQYF. The CDR3 nucleotides read TGTGCCAGCAGTGTGTCCACAAACTACGAGCAGTACTTC.

The V gene is TRBV6-4, the J gene TRBJ2-3; D might be TRBD1 (6 bases). The germline V gene encodes CDR1 MRHNA and CDR2 SNTAGT. This CDR3 region has 15 residues. V lost 4 bases to trimming and J lost 0 bases, with 11 bases between them. The CDR3 DNA reads TGTGCCAGCAGTGTACAGGGAGCTAGCACAGATACGCAGTATTTT. Encoded protein: CASSVQGASTDTQYF.

The genes are TRBV27 and TRBJ1-5; 8 nucleotides agree with TRBD1. This CDR3 comprises 17 residues. Germline-derived CDR1 and CDR2 are MNHEY and SMNVEV (reference sequence). V dropped 5 bases and J dropped 4; count of bases not matched to a gene: 13. For the CDR3, the DNA is TGTGCCAGCAGTCAGACACGGACAGGGTTTTTAAATCAGCCCCAGCATTTT. Its translation: CASSQTRTGFLNQPQHF.

The gene calls are TRBV6-5 and TRBJ1-2, with D perhaps TRBD1 (5 bases). This CDR3 contains 15 residues. Germline values: CDR1 MNHEY, CDR2 SVGAGI. Trimming shortened V by 2 bases and J by 8 bases, and 18 bases separated the two germline ends. The CDR3 coding sequence is TGTGCCAGCAGTTACCCCTCCGGGGGGGTTCGGGGCTACACCTTC. It specifies CASSYPSGGVRGYTF.

The chain links TRBV10-1 to TRBJ2-5, with unresolved D. This CDR3 spans 14 amino acids. The V gene lost 3 bases and the J gene lost 0 bases, with 8 bases spanning the gap. The germline V gene has CDR1 WNHNN and CDR2 SYGVQD (reference sequence). The CDR3 sequence: CASSDPRNQETQYF. For the CDR3, the DNA is TGCGCCAGCAGTGACCCTCGGAACCAAGAGACCCAGTACTTC.

This clone has just one count. This sequence joins TRBV6-6 and TRBJ1-5; a possible D gene is TRBD1 (6 bases). The CDR3 has 15 residues. V dropped 5 bases and J dropped 7 bases, with 18 bases sitting between them. Germline values: CDR1 MNHNY, CDR2 SVGAGI (reference sequence). The CDR3 is CASSPGTPRTQPQHF. Written as DNA, the CDR3 is TGTGCCAGCAGTCCCGGGACACCGAGGACCCAGCCCCAGCATTTT.

J is TRBJ2-1 and V is TRBV2, with TRBD1 as a possible D gene (6 bases). Germline CDR1 and CDR2: SNHLY and FYNNEI. The germline V and J ends were trimmed by 6 bases and 6 bases, with 18 bases remaining between them. CDR3 length: 15 amino acids. For the CDR3, the DNA is TGTGCCAGCAGGGCTCTTACAGGGAGTGGCAATGAGCAGTTCTTC. Protein sequence: CASRALTGSGNEQFF.

The table lists this clone with a few counts. The rearrangement uses TRBV7-8 and TRBJ2-1; no reliable D call. Trimming removed 5 bases from V and 8 bases from J, with 7 bases in between. Germline V gene sequence: CDR1 SGHVS, CDR2 FQNEAQ. This CDR3 spans 11 amino acids. The CDR3 spells CASSPLDEQFF. The CDR3, as DNA: TGTGCCAGCAGCCCCCTGGATGAGCAGTTCTTC.

The genes are TRBV13 and TRBJ2-7; possible D gene TRBD2, 6 bases. The germline V and J ends were trimmed by 2 bases and 0 bases, with 17 bases remaining between them. The CDR3 is 17 amino acids. The germline V gene encodes CDR1 PRHDT and CDR2 FYEKMQ (reference sequence). The CDR3 protein is CASSLWGGTASSYEQYF. CDR3 nucleotide sequence: TGTGCCAGCAGCTTATGGGGCGGGACCGCCAGCTCCTACGAGCAGTACTTC. Full variable domain (remainder filled in from reference TRBV13 and TRBJ2-7): AAGVIQSPRHLIKEKRETATLKCYPIPRHDTVYWYQQGPGQDPQFLISFYEKMQSDKGSIPDRFSAQQFSDYHSELNMSSLELGDSALYFCASSLWGGTASSYEQYFGPGTRLTVT.

The chain has TRBV9 and TRBJ2-5; 8 bases align to TRBD2. The CDR3 runs to 14 residues. The germline V gene encodes CDR1 SGDLS and CDR2 YYNGEE. The V gene end was trimmed by 1 base and the J gene end by 3 bases; junction bases not matched to a gene: 2. CDR3 in DNA: TGTGCCAGCAGCGTAACTAGCGGCGAAGAGACCCAGTACTTC. It yields the protein CASSVTSGEETQYF.

This rearrangement joins TRBV2 to TRBJ2-1, with 7 bases fitting TRBD2. The V segment lost 3 bases and the J segment 2 bases; nucleotides outside the gene matches: 4. The CDR3 sequence is 15 residues long. Germline values: CDR1 SNHLY, CDR2 FYNNEI. Here the CDR3 DNA reads TGTGCCAGCAGTGAGGTGGGGGGGGCCTACAATGAGCAGTTCTTC. Its translation: CASSEVGGAYNEQFF. Together with reference TRBV2 and TRBJ2-1, the CDR3 gives the full variable domain: EPEVTQTPSHQVTQMGQEVILRCVPISNHLYFYWYRQILGQKVEFLVSFYNNEISEKSEIFDDQFSVERPDGSNFTLKIRSTKLEDSAMYFCASSEVGGAYNEQFFGPGTRLTVL.

This chain uses TRBV19 with TRBJ2-7; D may be TRBD2 (7 bases). This CDR3 is 15 amino acids long. Trimming removed 5 bases from V and 3 bases from J, with 17 bases in between. Germline V gene data show CDR1 as LNHDA and CDR2 as SQIVND (reference sequence). The chain's CDR3 is CASSLNGGPRYEQYF. The CDR3 DNA follows: TGTGCCAGTAGTCTGAACGGGGGGCCCCGCTACGAGCAGTACTTC.

This clone came up once. The chain uses TRBV6-1 and TRBJ1-6, with a tentative D call TRBD1 (6 bases). The CDR3 totals 14 residues. V was trimmed by 5 bases and J by 8 bases, leaving 13 bases between them. The germline V gene encodes CDR1 MNHNS and CDR2 SASEGT. This CDR3 is CASSRTEGDSPLHF. In DNA form, the CDR3 reads TGTGCCAGCAGTAGGACAGAGGGGGATTCACCCCTCCACTTT.

This clone has a count of ten or more. The CDR3 loop reads CASSGTGGPNYGYTF. In DNA, the CDR3 is TGTGCCAGTTCCGGGACAGGAGGCCCTAACTATGGCTACACCTTC. The chain is built from TRBV28 and TRBJ1-2, with TRBD1 identical over 8 bases. V shed 9 bases and J 0 bases; nucleotides not matched to a gene: 9. This CDR3 spans 15 amino acids. Germline lookup yields CDR1 MDHEN and CDR2 SYDVKM.